The 28 T cell receptor beta chains below come from one sample, sequenced in a study of blood T cell repertoires in COVID-19. Profiled with immunoSEQ multiplex PCR; TCRdb holds only in-frame clones, not every one. The table has 200,000 to 250,000 clones, about 90% seen once. What was sequenced was peripheral blood. The receptors were sampled from a woman in her thirties who had recovered from COVID-19.

The chain employs TRBV27 and TRBJ2-7, with 7 nucleotides matching TRBD1. V lost 5 bases and J lost 2; bases outside the gene matches: 12. The CDR3 has 16 amino acids. CDR1 is MNHEY and CDR2 is SMNVEV in the germline V gene (reference sequence). The CDR3 nucleotides read TGTGCCAGCAGTCGAACCGGGACAGTGGTTCCCTACGAGCAGTACTTC. Amino acids: CASSRTGTVVPYEQYF.

The gene calls are TRBV19 and TRBJ1-1; 8 bases fit TRBD1. Germline V lookup: CDR1 LNHDA, CDR2 SQIVND (reference sequence). The CDR3 runs to 13 residues. Trimming removed 10 bases from V and 4 bases from J; junction bases left unmatched: 8. For the CDR3, the DNA is TGTGCCACCCACACAGGGGGAGGCACTGAAGCTTTCTTT. This sequence encodes CATHTGGGTEAFF.

V gene TRBV5-1 combines with J gene TRBJ1-2, with D possibly matching TRBD1 (5 bases). This CDR3 is 14 amino acids long. Germline loops: CDR1 SGHRS, CDR2 YFSETQ. The V and J ends lost 1 base and 3 bases respectively, with 10 bases between them. CDR3 region: CASSLLQGHYGYTF. For the CDR3, the DNA is TGCGCCAGCAGCTTGTTGCAGGGCCACTATGGCTACACCTTC.

J is TRBJ2-1 and V is TRBV6-6; D might be TRBD2 (5 bases). Germline CDR1 reads MNHNY; CDR2 reads SVGAGI (reference sequence). The CDR3 covers 13 residues. The V gene lost 5 bases and the J gene lost 6 bases, with 11 bases spanning the gap. CDR3 bases: TGTGCCAGCAGTGACGCGGGTGTCAATGAGCAGTTCTTC. Translated, it gives CASSDAGVNEQFF.

The chain carries TRBV29-1 and TRBJ2-1; 11 bases agree with TRBD2. V gave up 4 bases and J gave up 10 bases; unmatched junction bases: 12. The V gene's germline CDR1 is SQVTM and CDR2 ANQGSEA. This CDR3 spans 15 amino acids. This chain's CDR3 is CSVGLAGGISGEQFF. As DNA, the CDR3 is TGCAGCGTTGGCCTAGCGGGGGGTATTTCCGGGGAGCAGTTCTTC.

Only one count was recorded for this clone. The V gene is TRBV5-1, the J gene TRBJ2-7; 9 nucleotides agree with TRBD1. The CDR3 sequence is 15 residues long. Trimming cost V 1 base and J 0 bases; bases outside gene matches: 2. Looked up from germline, CDR1 is SGHRS and CDR2 is YFSETQ. This chain's CDR3 is CASSLRDRASYEQYF. The DNA for the CDR3 is TGCGCCAGCAGCTTGCGGGACAGGGCCTCCTACGAGCAGTACTTC. Using reference TRBV5-1 and TRBJ2-7 for the parts outside the CDR3, the full variable domain is KAGVTQTPRYLIKTRGQQVTLSCSPISGHRSVSWYQQTPGQGLQFLFEYFSETQRNKGNFPGRFSGRQFSNSRSEMNVSTLELGDSALYLCASSLRDRASYEQYFGPGTRLTVT.

There are a few counts of this clone. The V and J genes are TRBV4-1 and TRBJ1-2, with 8 positions matching TRBD1. The junction had 3 bases not matched to a gene; V was cut back by 0 bases and J by 6 bases. The CDR3 runs to 14 residues. The germline V gene encodes CDR1 MGHRA and CDR2 YSYEKL. Written as DNA, the CDR3 is TGCGCCAGCAGCCAAGAGAGGACAGGGAATGGCTACACCTTC. It codes for CASSQERTGNGYTF.

This chain uses TRBV29-1 with TRBJ2-1; tentative D call: TRBD2 (5 bases). The CDR3 has 12 amino acids. CDR1 SQVTM and CDR2 ANQGSEA come from the germline V gene. Trimming stripped 4 bases from V and 9 bases from J, with 13 bases between. This CDR3 is CSVVASFSEQFF. CDR3 DNA sequence: TGCAGCGTTGTGGCTAGCTTCTCTGAGCAGTTCTTC.

The rearrangement joins TRBV10-3 to TRBJ2-1; TRBD1 might be the D (5 bases). CDR1 and CDR2 from the germline V gene are ENHRY and SYGVKD. This CDR3 is 14 amino acids long. The V and J ends lost 3 bases and 1 base respectively, with 7 bases between them. The DNA of the CDR3 is TGTGCCATCAGTGAAGACAGTTCCTACAATGAGCAGTTCTTC. Protein product: CAISEDSSYNEQFF.

V usage is TRBV7-2 and J usage is TRBJ1-2; D not certain. Between the trimmed V and J ends, which lost 1 base and 8 bases, there was a span of 11 bases. The CDR3 is made up of 13 amino acids. From germline, CDR1 is SGHTA and CDR2 FQGNSA. Here the CDR3 DNA reads TGTGCCAGCAGCTTAGAAGTTGCAGGAGGCTACACCTTC. Protein sequence: CASSLEVAGGYTF.

This clone appeared once. The chain uses TRBV9 and TRBJ1-1; the D gene is possibly TRBD1 (5 bases). Deletions cut 0 bases from V and 1 base from J, with 10 bases between. Germline V CDR1 and CDR2: SGDLS, YYNGEE. CDR3 length equals 15 residues. The CDR3: CASSVEAGWNTEAFF. The CDR3 DNA is TGTGCCAGCAGCGTAGAGGCAGGGTGGAACACTGAAGCTTTCTTT.

The chain carries TRBV9 and TRBJ2-3; 7 nucleotides line up with TRBD2. CDR1 SGDLS and CDR2 YYNGEE come from the germline V gene. The CDR3 runs 16 residues. J lost 8 bases, V lost 4 bases, and 16 bases had no gene match. This CDR3 reads CASSSTAGRNAGTQYF. As DNA, the CDR3 is TGTGCCAGCAGCTCCACAGCGGGGCGAAACGCGGGTACGCAGTATTTT.

This clone came up a few times. The chain has TRBV5-1 and TRBJ1-1; 8 nucleotides match TRBD1. Germline CDR1 SGHRS, CDR2 YFSETQ. The length of the CDR3 is 14 residues. Trimming at V came to 0 bases and at J to 7 bases, leaving 5 bases not matched to a gene. In DNA, the CDR3 is TGCGCCAGCAGCTTGGGACAGGGGCTAGGTGAAGCTTTCTTT. This gives the protein CASSLGQGLGEAFF. The whole variable domain, filled in from reference TRBV5-1 and TRBJ1-1, reads KAGVTQTPRYLIKTRGQQVTLSCSPISGHRSVSWYQQTPGQGLQFLFEYFSETQRNKGNFPGRFSGRQFSNSRSEMNVSTLELGDSALYLCASSLGQGLGEAFFGQGTRLTVV.

The chain is built from TRBV9 and TRBJ2-2, with a tentative D call TRBD1 (5 bases). V lost 3 bases and J 7 bases, leaving 13 bases between the germline ends. The CDR3 totals 14 residues. The V gene's germline CDR1 is SGDLS and CDR2 YYNGEE. The CDR3 DNA reads as TGTGCCAGCAGCGCCCAGGGCTTGCACGGGGAGCTGTTTTTT. This gives the protein CASSAQGLHGELFF.

The genes are TRBV4-3 and TRBJ2-7, with D possibly being TRBD2 (6 bases). Germline-derived CDR1 and CDR2 are LGHNA and YSLEER. This CDR3 region has 13 residues. Deletions cut 1 base from V and 7 bases from J, with 11 bases between. The CDR3 nucleotides read TGCGCCAGCAGCCAAGTACAAGGGAGGGAGCAGTACTTC. This sequence encodes CASSQVQGREQYF.

The chain couples TRBV7-2 to TRBJ1-5; D ambiguous. The CDR3 consists of 13 residues. V lost 3 bases and J 3 bases, leaving 6 bases between the germline ends. Germline V gene sequence: CDR1 SGHTA, CDR2 FQGNSA. In DNA form, the CDR3 reads TGTGCCAGCAGCTTTCTTCCCAATCAGCCCCAGCATTTT. It translates to CASSFLPNQPQHF.

This clone was observed a handful of times. The gene calls are TRBV11-2 and TRBJ2-5; D gene ambiguous. V lost 1 base and J lost 1, with 4 bases in between. CDR3 length equals 13 residues. CDR1 SGHAT and CDR2 FQNNGV come from the germline V gene. CDR3 DNA: TGTGCCAGCAGCTTAGCCGTCCAAGAGACCCAGTACTTC. Its protein is CASSLAVQETQYF.

CDR3 DNA sequence: TGTGCCAGCAGCTTAGTTGGGCAGCGGAGCTCCTACAATGAGCAGTTCTTC. This gives the protein CASSLVGQRSSYNEQFF. This chain uses TRBV7-2 with TRBJ2-1, with D perhaps TRBD2 (5 bases). CDR1 and CDR2 from the germline V gene are SGHTA and FQGNSA. The CDR3 runs to 17 residues. The ends were cut back, 1 base at V and 0 bases at J, with 13 bases in the middle.

This clone was seen a few times. The chain employs TRBV2 and TRBJ1-6, with 7 bases matching TRBD1. Germline lookup yields CDR1 SNHLY and CDR2 FYNNEI. The CDR3 extends over 16 amino acids. The V gene end was trimmed by 6 bases and the J gene end by 9 bases; junction bases not matched to a gene: 14. CDR3 coding DNA: TGTGCCAGCAGACAGGGGCGCCTACCGACGGGTTCACCCCTCCACTTT. This sequence encodes CASRQGRLPTGSPLHF.

The chain has TRBV6-4 and TRBJ1-4; D possibly corresponds to TRBD1 (6 bases). There are 17 residues in the CDR3. The germline CDR1 and CDR2 sequences are MRHNA and SNTAGT. The V end was cut by 4 bases, the J end by 5 bases, with 20 bases between. The CDR3, as DNA: TGTGCCAGCAGTGGGGGGCCGGGACACCGCCCCAATGAAAAACTGTTTTTT. Protein: CASSGGPGHRPNEKLFF.

The rearrangement uses TRBV4-1 and TRBJ1-1; D is ambiguous. From germline, CDR1 is MGHRA and CDR2 YSYEKL. CDR3 length: 15 residues. V lost 0 bases and J 6 bases, leaving 14 bases between the germline ends. CDR3 sequence (DNA): TGCGCCAGCAGCCAAGAAGCGGGCAGAATCGCTGAAGCTTTCTTT. This gives the protein CASSQEAGRIAEAFF.

The genes are TRBV2 and TRBJ2-7; 8 positions match TRBD1. The CDR3 is made up of 15 amino acids. Germline trimming cut 6 bases from V and 4 bases from J; bases unmatched to any gene: 11. Germline V CDR1 and CDR2: SNHLY, FYNNEI. CDR3 sequence (DNA): TGTGCCAGCAGCGGGGCAGGGGGCGCAGGGTACGAGCAGTACTTC. Translating gives CASSGAGGAGYEQYF.

The gene calls are TRBV6-5 and TRBJ1-5; TRBD1 aligns across 9 bases. Trimming removed 7 bases from V and 3 bases from J; junction bases left unmatched: 4. Germline V gene sequence: CDR1 MNHEY, CDR2 SVGAGI. The CDR3 runs 14 residues. The DNA for the CDR3 is TGTGCCAGCAAACAGGGGGCCTCCAATCAGCCCCAGCATTTT. Protein: CASKQGASNQPQHF.

The CDR3 region is CASSALTGSSTGELFF. The CDR3 DNA reads TGTGCCAGCAGCGCCCTTACAGGGTCTAGCACCGGGGAGCTGTTTTTT. V usage is TRBV9 and J usage is TRBJ2-2; weak D call: TRBD1 (6 bases). This CDR3 contains 16 residues. The V end was cut by 3 bases, the J end by 4 bases, with 16 bases between. CDR1 is SGDLS and CDR2 is YYNGEE in the germline V gene.

The rearrangement uses TRBV19 and TRBJ2-1; the match to TRBD1 covers 7 bases. The CDR3 runs to 14 residues. The germline gives CDR1 LNHDA, CDR2 SQIVND (reference sequence). V gave up 11 bases and J gave up 0 bases; unmatched junction bases: 7. CDR3 DNA: TGTGCCTTCCCTAGGGGGCCCTCCTACAATGAGCAGTTCTTC. It is translated as CAFPRGPSYNEQFF.

The CDR3: CASSTGPGGSPLHF. CDR3 bases: TGTGCCAGCAGCACGGGCCCAGGGGGTTCACCCCTCCACTTT. The rearrangement joins TRBV13 to TRBJ1-6; TRBD1 aligns across 7 bases. Looked up from germline, CDR1 is PRHDT and CDR2 is FYEKMQ (reference sequence). V shed 5 bases, J shed 9 bases, and the junction held 7 bases outside the gene matches. This CDR3 has 14 residues.

This chain links TRBV13 with TRBJ1-2; weak D call: TRBD1 (6 bases). The CDR3 totals 16 residues. CDR1 and CDR2 from the germline V gene are PRHDT and FYEKMQ (reference sequence). Trimming pared 1 base from V and 3 bases from J, leaving 15 bases between. This CDR3 reads CASSLVLRGGHYGYTF. CDR3 DNA: TGTGCCAGCAGCTTAGTGCTCAGGGGAGGGCACTATGGCTACACCTTC.

This clone was picked up a small number of times. The chain joins TRBV7-9 to TRBJ1-2, with D unresolved. This CDR3 has 14 amino acids. Germline V lookup: CDR1 SEHNR, CDR2 FQNEAQ (reference sequence). V lost 2 bases, J lost 3 bases, and 10 bases lay in between. The CDR3 spells CASSLLRSDYGYTF. DNA of the CDR3: TGTGCCAGCAGCTTATTAAGATCAGACTATGGCTACACCTTC.